Below are 31 T cell receptor beta chains sequenced from a single sample in a study of shared clonotypes between healthy human individuals. As defined, naive CD8 cells were CD45RO-negative and positively selected for CCR7, with terminally differentiated effector memory CD45RA+ cells excluded. Libraries were prepared by immunoSEQ multiplex PCR; TCRdb keeps only in-frame clonotypes and omits some of them. The repertoire holds some 2.1 million clones, with 85% to 95% as singletons. Material for sequencing was naive CD8+ T cells sorted from blood. These receptors were taken from a man in his late teens or twenties in good health.

The CDR3 DNA reads TGTGCCAGCAGTCCTCGCGATAGCGGGGGACCGGGGGAGCAGTACTTC. Amino acid sequence: CASSPRDSGGPGEQYF. J is TRBJ2-7 and V is TRBV27; the match to TRBD2 covers 9 bases. V shed 5 bases, J shed 7 bases, and the junction held 15 bases outside the gene matches. The CDR3 has 16 amino acids. Germline V CDR1 and CDR2: MNHEY, SMNVEV (reference sequence).

The count of this clone is one. This sequence joins TRBV9 and TRBJ1-1; D is undetermined. The V end lost 2 bases, the J end lost 4 bases, and 12 bases lay between the germline ends. CDR1 and CDR2 from the germline V gene are SGDLS and YYNGEE. The CDR3 is 14 amino acids. The CDR3 nucleotides read TGTGCCAGCAGCGTTGGCGGCAGTCCCACTGAAGCTTTCTTT. Its translation: CASSVGGSPTEAFF.

This clone was seen once. The chain carries TRBV7-2 and TRBJ2-7; no clear D gene. This CDR3 is 15 amino acids long. Germline V gene lookup returns CDR1 SGHTA and CDR2 FQGNSA. V shed 4 bases and J shed 3 bases, with 16 bases lying between them. CDR3: CASSSGTVLGYEQYF. CDR3 DNA: TGTGCCAGCAGCTCCGGTACGGTATTAGGCTACGAGCAGTACTTC.

This chain uses TRBV7-9 with TRBJ1-2; possibly TRBD1 for D (6 bases). The CDR3 is made up of 17 amino acids. V was pared by 1 base and J by 1 base, with 16 bases between. Per the germline V gene, CDR1 is SEHNR and CDR2 is FQNEAQ (reference sequence). The CDR3 loop reads CASSLGGRIDINYGYTF. The CDR3 region has the DNA TGTGCCAGCAGCTTAGGGGGGCGGATAGACATTAACTATGGCTACACCTTC.

This rearrangement joins TRBV6-1 to TRBJ2-3; D remains unclear. Germline values: CDR1 MNHNS, CDR2 SASEGT. CDR3 length equals 15 residues. Trimming removed 2 bases from V and 0 bases from J, with 9 bases in between. The CDR3: CASSEPRVSTDTQYF. CDR3 DNA sequence: TGTGCCAGCAGTGAACCCCGGGTGAGCACAGATACGCAGTATTTT.

This clone was counted once. The gene calls are TRBV5-6 and TRBJ1-6; no firm D call. Germline CDR1 reads SGHDT; CDR2 reads YYEEEE. V was pared by 1 base and J by 8 bases, with 10 bases between. There are 14 residues in the CDR3. The CDR3: CASSLMEEDSPLHF. CDR3 DNA: TGTGCCAGCAGCTTGATGGAGGAAGATTCACCCCTCCACTTT.

This chain joins TRBV30 and TRBJ2-1; 12 nucleotides line up with TRBD2. CDR3 length: 14 amino acids. Trimming cost V 4 bases and J 7 bases; bases outside gene matches: 5. CDR1 GTSNPN and CDR2 SVGIG come from the germline V gene (reference sequence). The CDR3 is CAWTGTSGLNEQFF. CDR3 DNA sequence: TGTGCCTGGACCGGGACTAGCGGGTTGAATGAGCAGTTCTTC.

Concerning this clone: This CDR3 is also generated by other DNA sequences in the sample. The V and J genes are TRBV5-6 and TRBJ2-7; possible D gene TRBD2, 6 bases. Trimming stripped 3 bases from V and 2 bases from J, with 9 bases between. CDR3 size: 13 residues. Germline loops: CDR1 SGHDT, CDR2 YYEEEE. CDR3: CASSSGGTYEQYF. Written as DNA, the CDR3 is TGTGCCAGCAGCTCCGGGGGAACCTACGAGCAGTACTTC.

The chain recombines TRBV4-1 with TRBJ2-7; 7 bases are a match to TRBD2. This CDR3 spans 16 amino acids. CDR1 is MGHRA and CDR2 is YSYEKL in the germline V gene. V lost 0 bases and J lost 0; bases outside the gene matches: 5. The CDR3 coding sequence is TGCGCCAGCAGCCAAGAGTCGTGGACTAGCTCCTACGAGCAGTACTTC. This encodes CASSQESWTSSYEQYF.

J is TRBJ2-7 and V is TRBV27, with 11 nucleotides matching TRBD1. The J segment lost 4 bases and the V segment lost 8 bases, leaving 7 bases of the junction unmatched. The length of the CDR3 is 14 residues. Per the germline V gene, CDR1 is MNHEY and CDR2 is SMNVEV (reference sequence). DNA for the CDR3: TGTGCCAGCGGACCACGGGACAGGGGGTACGAGCAGTACTTC. It is translated as CASGPRDRGYEQYF.

The genes are TRBV7-9 and TRBJ1-4, with 10 positions matching TRBD1. V was clipped by 5 bases and J by 8 bases; unmatched bases: 8. Germline loops: CDR1 SEHNR, CDR2 FQNEAQ (reference sequence). The CDR3 runs to 15 residues. CDR3 coding DNA: TGTGCCAGCAGCGGACGACAGGGGGCGGGAGAAAAACTGTTTTTT. It codes for CASSGRQGAGEKLFF.

The CDR3 sequence is CASSLTGTAETQYF. The CDR3 nucleotides are TGTGCCAGCAGCTTAACAGGGACGGCAGAGACCCAGTACTTC. V is TRBV7-2 and J is TRBJ2-5, with D perhaps matching TRBD1 (6 bases). There are 14 residues in the CDR3. Trimming took off 2 bases at V and 4 bases at J, with 11 bases between the two ends. Germline V lookup: CDR1 SGHTA, CDR2 FQGNSA.

This chain joins TRBV7-9 and TRBJ2-5, with TRBD1 as a possible D gene (6 bases). V gave up 4 bases and J gave up 5 bases, with 23 bases separating them. The germline gives CDR1 SEHNR, CDR2 FQNEAQ (reference sequence). The CDR3 runs 17 residues. The CDR3 is CASSYPSTGITVETQYF. The CDR3, as DNA: TGTGCCAGCAGCTACCCCTCGACAGGAATCACGGTCGAGACCCAGTACTTC.

The chain has TRBV4-1 and TRBJ2-7, with 8 bases lining up with TRBD2. Germline V gives CDR1 MGHRA, CDR2 YSYEKL. Unmatched junction bases numbered 3, after V lost 0 bases and J lost 2 bases. This CDR3 is 15 amino acids long. The CDR3 loop reads CASSQDAGGTYEQYF. As DNA, the CDR3 is TGCGCCAGCAGCCAAGACGCGGGGGGCACCTACGAGCAGTACTTC.

The V gene is TRBV6-6, the J gene TRBJ2-6, with TRBD1 matching 8 bases. Germline CDR1 reads MNHNY; CDR2 reads SVGAGI (reference sequence). With 5 bases clipped from V and 4 bases from J, the junction kept 4 bases outside the gene matches. This CDR3 is 15 amino acids long. CDR3 sequence reads: CASSDQGAGANVLTF. Here the CDR3 DNA reads TGTGCCAGCAGTGACCAGGGGGCCGGGGCCAACGTCCTGACTTTC.

The chain couples TRBV29-1 to TRBJ2-7; 10 nucleotides align to TRBD1. With V trimmed by 6 bases and J by 4 bases, 6 bases remained unmatched. CDR1 is SQVTM and CDR2 is ANQGSEA in the germline V gene. The CDR3 totals 13 residues. Written as DNA, the CDR3 is TGCAGCGTGGGGGACAGGGGACATTACGAGCAGTACTTC. Its protein is CSVGDRGHYEQYF.

The table lists this clone with a count of one. J is TRBJ1-2 and V is TRBV30; D uncertain. The CDR3 covers 13 residues. The germline gives CDR1 GTSNPN, CDR2 SVGIG (reference sequence). The V and J ends lost 3 bases and 8 bases respectively, with 16 bases between them. The CDR3 sequence is CAWSSRPHGGYTF. Here the CDR3 DNA reads TGTGCCTGGAGCTCCCGGCCTCACGGAGGCTACACCTTC.

The V call is TRBV27, the J call TRBJ1-4; perhaps TRBD1 as D (5 bases). There are 14 residues in the CDR3. The V gene's germline CDR1 is MNHEY and CDR2 SMNVEV (reference sequence). Trimming took 6 bases from V and 7 from J, leaving 15 bases between them. In DNA form, the CDR3 reads TGTGCCAGCAGAGGAGGCAGGGAGGGTGAAAAACTGTTTTTT. Translating gives CASRGGREGEKLFF.

The J gene is TRBJ2-5, the V gene TRBV4-1; 10 bases map to TRBD1. V dropped 4 bases and J dropped 5; count of bases not matched to a gene: 4. The germline CDR1 and CDR2 sequences are MGHRA and YSYEKL. The CDR3 extends over 14 amino acids. The CDR3 spells CASSLDRGRETQYF. The CDR3 nucleotides read TGCGCCAGCAGCCTTGACAGGGGGCGGGAGACCCAGTACTTC.

CDR3 nucleotide sequence: TGCGCCAGCAGCAAAACCCGGGACAGTAGCTACGAGCAGTACTTC. Translating it yields CASSKTRDSSYEQYF. V is TRBV5-1 and J is TRBJ2-7; TRBD1 aligns across 7 bases. The J segment lost 3 bases and the V segment lost 4 bases, leaving 10 bases of the junction unmatched. Germline V gene lookup returns CDR1 SGHRS and CDR2 YFSETQ. The CDR3 covers 15 residues.

The J gene is TRBJ1-1, the V gene TRBV4-3; D gene ambiguous. The V gene lost 0 bases and the J gene lost 1 base, with 15 bases spanning the gap. The germline gives CDR1 LGHNA, CDR2 YSLEER. This CDR3 spans 17 amino acids. This chain's CDR3 is CASSQDGPGSPNTEAFF. As DNA, the CDR3 is TGCGCCAGCAGCCAAGATGGTCCGGGCTCACCGAACACTGAAGCTTTCTTT.

The chain uses TRBV5-1 and TRBJ2-1; maybe TRBD2 (5 bases). Germline CDR1 and CDR2: SGHRS and YFSETQ. The CDR3 is made up of 15 amino acids. V dropped 0 bases and J dropped 3 bases, with 10 bases sitting between them. DNA for the CDR3: TGCGCCAGCAGCTTGGGTGGGAGCCTCTACAATGAGCAGTTCTTC. It translates to CASSLGGSLYNEQFF. The variable domain in full, completed from reference TRBV5-1 and TRBJ2-1, reads KAGVTQTPRYLIKTRGQQVTLSCSPISGHRSVSWYQQTPGQGLQFLFEYFSETQRNKGNFPGRFSGRQFSNSRSEMNVSTLELGDSALYLCASSLGGSLYNEQFFGPGTRLTVL.

The CDR3 protein is CASSPTQSQFYGYTF. CDR3 nucleotides: TGCGCCAGCAGCCCCACCCAGTCTCAATTCTATGGCTACACCTTC. The chain couples TRBV4-3 to TRBJ1-2; no firm D call. The CDR3 sequence is 15 residues long. CDR1 is LGHNA and CDR2 is YSLEER in the germline V gene. V lost 4 bases to trimming and J lost 4 bases, with 16 bases between them.

The chain carries TRBV4-3 and TRBJ2-3, with TRBD1 matching over 9 bases. V shed 5 bases and J 0 bases; nucleotides not matched to a gene: 9. The CDR3 sequence is 17 residues long. The germline V gene encodes CDR1 LGHNA and CDR2 YSLEER. CDR3 sequence: CASSTHPGQGSTDTQYF. CDR3 DNA: TGCGCCAGCAGCACACATCCGGGACAGGGAAGCACAGATACGCAGTATTTT.

This chain uses TRBV27 with TRBJ2-3; D is undetermined. V lost 4 bases and J 8 bases, leaving 13 bases between the germline ends. Looked up from germline, CDR1 is MNHEY and CDR2 is SMNVEV (reference sequence). The CDR3 contains 13 residues. CDR3 region: CASSSIFEATQYF. CDR3 sequence (DNA): TGTGCCAGCAGTTCCATCTTTGAGGCTACGCAGTATTTT.

The genes are TRBV10-1 and TRBJ1-6; D gene unclear. Germline-derived CDR1 and CDR2 are WNHNN and SYGVQD (reference sequence). This CDR3 region has 13 residues. CDR3: CATPGYYNSPLHF. In nucleotides, the CDR3 is TGCGCGACGCCGGGATACTATAATTCACCCCTCCACTTT.

A remark on this clone: The same CDR3 arises from other DNA sequences in this sample as well. The chain joins TRBV28 to TRBJ1-2; 8 nucleotides match TRBD1. Germline CDR1 MDHEN, CDR2 SYDVKM. The CDR3 totals 14 residues. The CDR3 DNA is TGTGCTAGCGGGATAACAGGGGGGAGGTATGGCTACACCTTC. This translates into CASGITGGRYGYTF.

The rearrangement links TRBV27 to TRBJ1-2, with 8 bases lining up with TRBD1. Losses at the gene ends were 9 bases for V and 6 bases for J; bases not matched to a gene: 6. The CDR3 is made up of 12 amino acids. Germline loops: CDR1 MNHEY, CDR2 SMNVEV (reference sequence). As DNA, the CDR3 is TGTGCCAGTCGGGGACAGGAACATGGCTACACCTTC. Residues: CASRGQEHGYTF.

A single count supports this clone. This rearrangement joins TRBV28 to TRBJ1-2; possible D gene TRBD1, 6 bases. CDR1 MDHEN and CDR2 SYDVKM come from the germline V gene. The CDR3 runs 19 residues. Trimming removed 2 bases from V and 3 bases from J, with 25 bases in between. The DNA of the CDR3 is TGTGCCAGCAGTTTACCAAGTCCCCTTACAGGGTCATTTGACTATGGCTACACCTTC. Its protein is CASSLPSPLTGSFDYGYTF.

The J gene is TRBJ2-3, the V gene TRBV7-6, with TRBD2 matching 9 bases. This CDR3 comprises 19 residues. Germline V gives CDR1 SGHVS, CDR2 FNYEAQ. The V gene end was trimmed by 5 bases and the J gene end by 1 base; junction bases not matched to a gene: 16. The CDR3 nucleotides read TGTGCCAGCAGCAGCATGCCGGGCGGGGGGGCCGAGGGCACAGATACGCAGTATTTT. Its protein is CASSSMPGGGAEGTDTQYF. Complete variable domain (other parts from reference TRBV7-6 and TRBJ2-3): GAGVSQSPRYKVTKRGQDVALRCDPISGHVSLYWYRQALGQGPEFLTYFNYEAQQDKSGLPNDRFSAERPEGSISTLTIQRTEQRDSAMYRCASSSMPGGGAEGTDTQYFGPGTRLTVL.

The chain employs TRBV25-1 and TRBJ2-7; 9 positions agree with TRBD1. This CDR3 region has 14 residues. Unmatched junction bases numbered 4, after V lost 4 bases and J lost 3 bases. The germline V gene has CDR1 MGHDK and CDR2 SYGVNS. The CDR3 DNA is TGTGCCAGCAGTGTCATGGGACAGGGCTACGAGCAGTACTTC. It yields the protein CASSVMGQGYEQYF.